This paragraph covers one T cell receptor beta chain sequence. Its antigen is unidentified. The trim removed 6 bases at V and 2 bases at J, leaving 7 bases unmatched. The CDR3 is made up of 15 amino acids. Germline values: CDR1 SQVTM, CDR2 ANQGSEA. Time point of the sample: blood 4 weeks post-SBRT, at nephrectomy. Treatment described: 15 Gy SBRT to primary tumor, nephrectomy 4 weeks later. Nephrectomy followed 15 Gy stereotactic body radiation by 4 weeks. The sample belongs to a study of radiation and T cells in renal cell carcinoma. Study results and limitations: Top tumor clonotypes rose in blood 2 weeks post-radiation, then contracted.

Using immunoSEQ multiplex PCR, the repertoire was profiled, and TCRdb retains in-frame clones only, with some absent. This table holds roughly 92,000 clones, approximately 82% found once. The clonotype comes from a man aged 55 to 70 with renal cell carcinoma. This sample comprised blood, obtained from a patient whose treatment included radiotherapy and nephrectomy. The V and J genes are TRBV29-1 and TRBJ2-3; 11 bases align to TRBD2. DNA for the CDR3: TGCAGCGTACCCGGGACTAGCGGCCACACAGATACGCAGTATTTT. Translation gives CSVPGTSGHTDTQYF.